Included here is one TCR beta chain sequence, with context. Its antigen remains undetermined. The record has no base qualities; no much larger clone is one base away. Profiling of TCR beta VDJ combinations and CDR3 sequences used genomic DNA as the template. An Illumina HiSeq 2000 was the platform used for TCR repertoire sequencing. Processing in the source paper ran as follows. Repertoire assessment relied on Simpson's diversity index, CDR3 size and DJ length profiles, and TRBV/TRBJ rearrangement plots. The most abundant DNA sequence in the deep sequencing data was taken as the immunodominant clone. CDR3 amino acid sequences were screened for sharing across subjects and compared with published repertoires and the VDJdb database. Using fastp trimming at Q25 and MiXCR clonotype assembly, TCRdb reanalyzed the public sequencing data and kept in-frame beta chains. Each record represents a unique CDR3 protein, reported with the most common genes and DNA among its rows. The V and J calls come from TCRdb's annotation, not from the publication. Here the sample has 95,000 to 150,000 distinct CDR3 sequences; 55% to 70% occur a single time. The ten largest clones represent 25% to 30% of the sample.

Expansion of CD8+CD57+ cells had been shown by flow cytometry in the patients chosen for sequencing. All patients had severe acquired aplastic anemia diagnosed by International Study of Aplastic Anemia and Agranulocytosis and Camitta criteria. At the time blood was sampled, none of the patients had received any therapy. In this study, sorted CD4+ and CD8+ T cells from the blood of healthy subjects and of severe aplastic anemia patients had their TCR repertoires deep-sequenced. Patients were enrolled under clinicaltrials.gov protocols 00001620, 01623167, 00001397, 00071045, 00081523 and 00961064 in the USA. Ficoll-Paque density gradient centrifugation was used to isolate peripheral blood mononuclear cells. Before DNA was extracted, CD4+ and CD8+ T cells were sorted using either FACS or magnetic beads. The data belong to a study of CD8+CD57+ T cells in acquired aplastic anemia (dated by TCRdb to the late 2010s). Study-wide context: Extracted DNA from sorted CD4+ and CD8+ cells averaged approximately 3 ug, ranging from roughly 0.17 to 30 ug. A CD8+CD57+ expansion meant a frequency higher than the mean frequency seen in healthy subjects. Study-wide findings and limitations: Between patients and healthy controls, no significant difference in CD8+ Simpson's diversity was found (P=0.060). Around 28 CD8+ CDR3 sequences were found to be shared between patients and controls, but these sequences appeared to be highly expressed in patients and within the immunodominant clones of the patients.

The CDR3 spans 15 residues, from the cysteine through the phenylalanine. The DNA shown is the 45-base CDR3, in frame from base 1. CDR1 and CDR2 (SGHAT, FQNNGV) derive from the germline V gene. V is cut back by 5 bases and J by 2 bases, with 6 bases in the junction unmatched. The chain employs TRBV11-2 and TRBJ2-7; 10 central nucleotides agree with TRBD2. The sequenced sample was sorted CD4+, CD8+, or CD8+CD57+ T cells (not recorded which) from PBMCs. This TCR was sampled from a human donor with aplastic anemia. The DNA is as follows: TGTGCCAGCAGCGCCGCTAGCGGGAGTACCTACGAGCAGTACTTC. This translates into CASSAASGSTYEQYF.